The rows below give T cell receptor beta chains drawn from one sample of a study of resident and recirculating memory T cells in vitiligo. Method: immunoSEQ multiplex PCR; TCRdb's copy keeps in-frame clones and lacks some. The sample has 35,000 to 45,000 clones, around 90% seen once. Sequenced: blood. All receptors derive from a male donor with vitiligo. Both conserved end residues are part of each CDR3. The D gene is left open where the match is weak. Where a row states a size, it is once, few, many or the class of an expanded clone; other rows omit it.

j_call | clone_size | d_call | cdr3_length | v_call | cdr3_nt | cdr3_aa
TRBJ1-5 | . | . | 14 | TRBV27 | TGTGCCAGCAGTTTTTCCCTCCAGGGCCAGCCCCAGCATTTT | CASSFSLQGQPQHF
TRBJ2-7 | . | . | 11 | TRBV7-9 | TGTGCCAGCAGCCAGGGGGGTGAGCAGTACTTC | CASSQGGEQYF
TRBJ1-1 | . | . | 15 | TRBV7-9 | TGTGCCAGCAGCCCCCAAAGACAGCTGAACACTGAAGCTTTCTTT | CASSPQRQLNTEAFF
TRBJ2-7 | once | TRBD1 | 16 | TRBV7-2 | TGTGCCAGCAGCACCCTCGGGGGGACAGGGGGCCGCGAGCAGTACTTC | CASSTLGGTGGREQYF
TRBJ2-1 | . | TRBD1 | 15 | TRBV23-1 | TGCGCCAGCAGCCAGGGGCAGGGGGCAGGAGATGAGCAGTTCTTC | CASSQGQGAGDEQFF
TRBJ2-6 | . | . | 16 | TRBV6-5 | TGTGCCAGCAGTTACCCGACGTCCTCTGGGGCTAACGTCCTGACTTTC | CASSYPTSSGANVLTF
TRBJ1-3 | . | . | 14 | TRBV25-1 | TGTGCCAGCAGGGGACACTCCTCTGGAAACACCATATATTTT | CASRGHSSGNTIYF
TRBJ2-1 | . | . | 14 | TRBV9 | TGTGCCAGCAGCGTTGAGGGGGAATACAATGAGCAGTTCTTC | CASSVEGEYNEQFF
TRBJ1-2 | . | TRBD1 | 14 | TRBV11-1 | TGTGCCAGCAGCCCGACAGGGTCGGTCTATGGCTACACCTTC | CASSPTGSVYGYTF
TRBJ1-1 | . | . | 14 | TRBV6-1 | TGTGCCAGCCGAGTGGTCGGTGAGAACACTGAAGCTTTCTTT | CASRVVGENTEAFF
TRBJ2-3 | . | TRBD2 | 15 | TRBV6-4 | TGTGCCAGCAGTCCTCTAGCGGGGGGAACAGATACGCAGTATTTT | CASSPLAGGTDTQYF
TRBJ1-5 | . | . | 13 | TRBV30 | TGTGCCTGGAGAGCGGACAGCTATCAGCCCCAGCATTTT | CAWRADSYQPQHF
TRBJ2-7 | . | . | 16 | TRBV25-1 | TGTGCCAGCAGTGCCCTCGGAGGGACTCGCGACTACGAGCAGTACTTC | CASSALGGTRDYEQYF
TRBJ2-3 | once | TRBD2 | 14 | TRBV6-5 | TGTGCCAGCAGGGGGACTACCCATGTGGATACGCAGTATTTT | CASRGTTHVDTQYF
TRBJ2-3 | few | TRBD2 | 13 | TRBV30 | TGTGCCTGGTCAGCGGGGGGCACAGATACGCAGTATTTT | CAWSAGGTDTQYF
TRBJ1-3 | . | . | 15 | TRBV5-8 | TGTGCCAGCAGCTTGTATCGGAGGGCTGGAAACACCATATATTTT | CASSLYRRAGNTIYF
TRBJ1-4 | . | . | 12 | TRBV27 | TGTGCCAGCAGTCCCCCGGGTGAAAAACTGTTTTTT | CASSPPGEKLFF
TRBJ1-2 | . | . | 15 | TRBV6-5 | TGTGCCAGCAGTTACTCTGACAGCTCAAACTATGGCTACACCTTC | CASSYSDSSNYGYTF
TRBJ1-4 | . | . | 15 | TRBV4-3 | TGCGCCAGCAGCCAGGGCGGACAGAATAATGAAAAACTGTTTTTT | CASSQGGQNNEKLFF
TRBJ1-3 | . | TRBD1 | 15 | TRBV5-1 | TGCGCCAGCAGCGAGGGACAGGGACTAGGAAACACCATATATTTT | CASSEGQGLGNTIYF
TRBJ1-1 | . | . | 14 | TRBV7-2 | TGTGCCAGCAGCTTAGGCTTTGCGCAGGCCCGTGCTTTCTTT | CASSLGFAQARAFF
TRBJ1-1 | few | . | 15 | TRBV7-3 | TGTGCCAGCAGCTTAAGTGCGGAGGCGAACACTGAAGCTTTCTTT | CASSLSAEANTEAFF
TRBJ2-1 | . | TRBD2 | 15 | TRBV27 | TGTGCCAGCAGATCCGCTAGCGGTGCCTACAATGAGCAGTTCTTC | CASRSASGAYNEQFF
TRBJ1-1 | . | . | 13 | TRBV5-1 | TGCGCCAGCAGCTCTAAGTTGGACACTGAAGCTTTCTTT | CASSSKLDTEAFF
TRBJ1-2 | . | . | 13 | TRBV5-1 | TGCGCCAGCAGCTTGGACAGCTTCTATGGCTACACCTTC | CASSLDSFYGYTF
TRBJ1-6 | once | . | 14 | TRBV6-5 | TGTGCCAGCAGTTACGCAGGGGAAAATTCACCCCTCCACTTT | CASSYAGENSPLHF
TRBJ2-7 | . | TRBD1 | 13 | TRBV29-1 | TGCAGCGTTGAGGGACAGGGACCCTACGAGCAGTACTTC | CSVEGQGPYEQYF
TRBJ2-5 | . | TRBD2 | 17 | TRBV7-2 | TGTGCCAGCAGCCTAAGGACTAGCGGGAACCGGCGAGAGACCCAGTACTTC | CASSLRTSGNRRETQYF
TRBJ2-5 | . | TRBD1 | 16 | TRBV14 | TGTGCCAGCAGCCAAGGGACAGGGGCACTCCAAGAGACCCAGTACTTC | CASSQGTGALQETQYF
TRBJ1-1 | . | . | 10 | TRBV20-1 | TGCAGTGCTGTCGCGGGAAGGGCTTTCTTT | CSAVAGRAFF
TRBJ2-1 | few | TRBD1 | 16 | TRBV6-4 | TGTGCCAGCAGTCCCTCCGGGACAGAGGGTTACAATGAGCAGTTCTTC | CASSPSGTEGYNEQFF
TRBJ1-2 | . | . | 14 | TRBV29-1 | TGCAGCGTACCGACACCGGGGGTTGCCTATGGCTACACCTTC | CSVPTPGVAYGYTF
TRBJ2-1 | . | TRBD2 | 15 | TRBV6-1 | TGTGCCAGCAGTGCTTTGGCTAGCGGGGGGAATGAGCAGTTCTTC | CASSALASGGNEQFF
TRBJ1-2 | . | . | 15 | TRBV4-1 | TGCGCCAGCAGCCAAGATGGTCGGTTTGGAGGGGGCTACACCTTC | CASSQDGRFGGGYTF
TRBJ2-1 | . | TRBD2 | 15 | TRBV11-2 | TGTGCCAGCAGCTCCGGGACTAGCGATATGAATGAGCAGTTCTTC | CASSSGTSDMNEQFF
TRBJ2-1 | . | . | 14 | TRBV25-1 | TGTGCCAGCAGTGGGGTCAGGGCCTACAATGAGCAGTTCTTC | CASSGVRAYNEQFF
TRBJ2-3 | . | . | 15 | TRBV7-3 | TGTGCCAGCAGCTTTTACGGGGAAGGATTCGATACGCAGTATTTT | CASSFYGEGFDTQYF
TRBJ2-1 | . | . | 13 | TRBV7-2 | TGTGCCAGCAGCTTACCCCCATACAATGAGCAGTTCTTC | CASSLPPYNEQFF
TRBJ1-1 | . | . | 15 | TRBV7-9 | TGTGCCAGCAGCTTCTTATTGGGGGGAGTCACTGAAGCTTTCTTT | CASSFLLGGVTEAFF
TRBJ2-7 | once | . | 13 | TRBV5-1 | TGCGCCAGCAATCTCGACAGGACCTACGAGCAGTACTTC | CASNLDRTYEQYF
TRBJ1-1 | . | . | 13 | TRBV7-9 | TGTGCCAGCAGCTTAGGCAGTCCCACTGAAGCTTTCTTT | CASSLGSPTEAFF
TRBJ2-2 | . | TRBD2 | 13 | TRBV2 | TGTGCCAGCGTGCCACGGGAGGGCGGGGAGCTGTTTTTT | CASVPREGGELFF
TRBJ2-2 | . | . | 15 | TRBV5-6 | TGTGCCAGCAGCGCCCGAGCTCAAAACGTGGGGGAGCTGTTTTTT | CASSARAQNVGELFF
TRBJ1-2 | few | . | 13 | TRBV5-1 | TGCGCCAGCAGCTTTCAGTCTAACTATGGCTACACCTTC | CASSFQSNYGYTF
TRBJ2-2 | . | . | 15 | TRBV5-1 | TGCGCCAGCAGCGTACAGGCTCAGAACACCGGGGAGCTGTTTTTT | CASSVQAQNTGELFF
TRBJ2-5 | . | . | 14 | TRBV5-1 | TGCGCCAGCAGCATAGGACTTGCCCAAGAGACCCAGTACTTC | CASSIGLAQETQYF
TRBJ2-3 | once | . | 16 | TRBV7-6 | TGTGCCAGCAGCTTAGCGTATAGCGCATACACAGATACGCAGTATTTT | CASSLAYSAYTDTQYF
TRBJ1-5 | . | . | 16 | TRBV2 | TGTGCCAGCAGGGAGACGGGGATCAATAGCAATCAGCCCCAGCATTTT | CASRETGINSNQPQHF
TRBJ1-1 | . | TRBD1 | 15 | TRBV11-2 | TGTGCCAGCAGCTTAGATCCGGGACAGGGCGGTAAAGCTTTCTTT | CASSLDPGQGGKAFF
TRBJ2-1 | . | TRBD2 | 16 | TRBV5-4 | TGTGCCAGCAGCTTGGCCACTTGGCGGGGGGCCGGTGAGCAGTTCTTC | CASSLATWRGAGEQFF
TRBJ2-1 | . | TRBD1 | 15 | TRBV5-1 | TGCGCCAGCAGCCTCCTCCCCGATCTAGGGACAGGGCTGTTCTTC | CASSLLPDLGTGLFF
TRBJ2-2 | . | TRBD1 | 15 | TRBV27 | TGTGCCAGCAGAGGTACAGGGGTTTACACCGGGGAGCTGTTTTTT | CASRGTGVYTGELFF
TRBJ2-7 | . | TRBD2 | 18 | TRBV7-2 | TGTGCCAGCAGCTTAGGAGGGAGGGTACTAGCGGGGGGGCGCGAGCAGTACTTC | CASSLGGRVLAGGREQYF
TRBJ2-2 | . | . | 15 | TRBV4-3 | TGCGCCAGCAGCCAAGACCTTGGCAACACCGGGGAGCTGTTTTTT | CASSQDLGNTGELFF
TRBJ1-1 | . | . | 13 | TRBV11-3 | TGTGCCAGCAGCGTACAGGGAGGGACTGAAGCTTTCTTT | CASSVQGGTEAFF
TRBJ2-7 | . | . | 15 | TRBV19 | TGTGCCAGTAGTCCAACCCAGGGTTATCCCTACGAGCAGTACTTC | CASSPTQGYPYEQYF
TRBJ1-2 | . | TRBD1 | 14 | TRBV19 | TGTGCCAGTAAAGGAGCAGGGGGTTATAATGGCTACACCTTC | CASKGAGGYNGYTF
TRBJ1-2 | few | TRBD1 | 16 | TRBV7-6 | TGTGCCAGCAGCTTAGGGACAGGGGGCAGCCTTCATGGCTACACCTTC | CASSLGTGGSLHGYTF